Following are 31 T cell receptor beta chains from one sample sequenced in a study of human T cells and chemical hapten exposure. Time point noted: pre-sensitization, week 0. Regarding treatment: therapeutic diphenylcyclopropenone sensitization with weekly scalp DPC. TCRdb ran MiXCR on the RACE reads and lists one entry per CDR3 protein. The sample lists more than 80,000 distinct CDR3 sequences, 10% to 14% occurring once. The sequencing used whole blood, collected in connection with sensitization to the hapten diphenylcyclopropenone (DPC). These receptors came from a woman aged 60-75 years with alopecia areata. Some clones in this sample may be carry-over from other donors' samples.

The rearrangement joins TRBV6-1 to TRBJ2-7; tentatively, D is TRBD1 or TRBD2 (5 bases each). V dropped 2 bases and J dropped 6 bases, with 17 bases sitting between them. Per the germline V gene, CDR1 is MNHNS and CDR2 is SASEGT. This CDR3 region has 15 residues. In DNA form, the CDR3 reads TGTGCCAGCAGTGAACTAGCAGGGCGGGTTGGCGAGCAGTACTTC. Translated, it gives CASSELAGRVGEQYF.

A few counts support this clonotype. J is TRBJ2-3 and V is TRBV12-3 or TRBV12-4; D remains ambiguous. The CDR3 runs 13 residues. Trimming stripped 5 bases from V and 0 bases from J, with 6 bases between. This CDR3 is CASSRQSTDTQYF. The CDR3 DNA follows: TGTGCCAGCAGTCGGCAAAGCACAGATACGCAGTATTTT.

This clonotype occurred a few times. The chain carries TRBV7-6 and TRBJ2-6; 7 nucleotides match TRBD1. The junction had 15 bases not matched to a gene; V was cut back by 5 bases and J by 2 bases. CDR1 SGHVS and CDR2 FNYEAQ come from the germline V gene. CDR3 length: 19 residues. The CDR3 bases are TGTGCCAGCAGCCGACCTATTGACAGGGATCGAGCTGGGGCCAACGTCCTGACTTTC. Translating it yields CASSRPIDRDRAGANVLTF.

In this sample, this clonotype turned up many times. DNA of the CDR3: TGTGCCAGCAGCTTATCGACTAGCGGGGGGGGTGCAGATACGCAGTATTTT. Amino acid sequence: CASSLSTSGGGADTQYF. J is TRBJ2-3 and V is TRBV5-4, with TRBD2 matching over 14 bases. V was clipped by 2 bases and J by 4 bases; unmatched bases: 6. The CDR3 length is 17 residues. Germline V CDR1 and CDR2: SGHNT, YYREEE (reference sequence).

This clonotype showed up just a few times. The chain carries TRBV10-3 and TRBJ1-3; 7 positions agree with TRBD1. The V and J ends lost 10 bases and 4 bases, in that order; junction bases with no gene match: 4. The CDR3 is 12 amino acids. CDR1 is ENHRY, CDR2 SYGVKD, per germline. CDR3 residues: CASRTGGNTIYF. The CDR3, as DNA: TGTGCCAGCAGGACAGGAGGAAACACCATATATTTT.

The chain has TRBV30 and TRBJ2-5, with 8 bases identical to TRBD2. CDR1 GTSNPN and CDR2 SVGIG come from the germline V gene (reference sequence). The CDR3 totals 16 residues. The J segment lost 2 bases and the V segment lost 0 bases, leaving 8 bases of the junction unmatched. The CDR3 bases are TGTGCCTGGAGTGTATGGGTAGCGGGAAATCAAGAGACCCAGTACTTC. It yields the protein CAWSVWVAGNQETQYF.

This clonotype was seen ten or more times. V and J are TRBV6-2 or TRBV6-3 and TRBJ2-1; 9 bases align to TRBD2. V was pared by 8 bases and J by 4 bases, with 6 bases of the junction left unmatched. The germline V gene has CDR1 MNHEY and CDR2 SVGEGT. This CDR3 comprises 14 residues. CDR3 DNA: TGTGCCAGCGGTCAGCGGGGGGTTTACAATGAGCAGTTCTTC. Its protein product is CASGQRGVYNEQFF.

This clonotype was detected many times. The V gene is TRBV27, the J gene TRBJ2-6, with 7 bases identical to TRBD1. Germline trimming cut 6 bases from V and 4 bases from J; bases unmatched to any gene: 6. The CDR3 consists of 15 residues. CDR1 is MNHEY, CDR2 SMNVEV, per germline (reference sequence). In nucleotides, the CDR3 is TGTGCCAGCAGACTTACAGGGGTCGGGGCCAACGTCCTGACTTTC. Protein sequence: CASRLTGVGANVLTF.

CDR3 sequence (DNA): TGTGCCAGCGCCGGCCAGGCTGGCGAGCAGTACTTC. Its translation: CASAGQAGEQYF. The chain couples TRBV28 to TRBJ2-7; D uncertain. This CDR3 has 12 residues. Looked up from germline, CDR1 is MDHEN and CDR2 is SYDVKM. The germline V and J ends were trimmed by 8 bases and 6 bases, with 14 bases remaining between them.

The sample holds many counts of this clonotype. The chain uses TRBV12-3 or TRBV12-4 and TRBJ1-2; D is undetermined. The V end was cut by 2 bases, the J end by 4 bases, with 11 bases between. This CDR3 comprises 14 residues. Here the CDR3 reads CASSLLGKLYGYTF. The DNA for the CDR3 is TGTGCCAGCAGTTTACTCGGGAAGCTCTATGGCTACACCTTC.

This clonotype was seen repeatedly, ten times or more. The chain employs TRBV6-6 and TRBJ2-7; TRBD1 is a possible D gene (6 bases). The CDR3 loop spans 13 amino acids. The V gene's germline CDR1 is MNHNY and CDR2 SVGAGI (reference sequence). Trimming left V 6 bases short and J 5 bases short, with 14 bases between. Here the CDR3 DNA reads TGTGCCAGCAGAGAGACAGGTGTCCACGAGCAGTACTTC. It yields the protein CASRETGVHEQYF.

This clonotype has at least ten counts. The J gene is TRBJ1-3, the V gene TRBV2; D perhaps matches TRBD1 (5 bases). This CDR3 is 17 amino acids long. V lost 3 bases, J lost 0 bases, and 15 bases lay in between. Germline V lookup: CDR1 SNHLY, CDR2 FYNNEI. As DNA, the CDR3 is TGTGCCAGCAGTGAGAAACCCGGGGGAAACTCTGGAAACACCATATATTTT. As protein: CASSEKPGGNSGNTIYF.

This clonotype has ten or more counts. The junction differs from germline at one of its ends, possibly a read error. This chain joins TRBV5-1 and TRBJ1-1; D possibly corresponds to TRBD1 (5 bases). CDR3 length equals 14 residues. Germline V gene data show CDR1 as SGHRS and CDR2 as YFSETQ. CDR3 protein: CASSLGQTSGESFF. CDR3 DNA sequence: TGCGCCAGCAGCTTGGGACAGACTAGCGGTGAATCTTTCTTT.

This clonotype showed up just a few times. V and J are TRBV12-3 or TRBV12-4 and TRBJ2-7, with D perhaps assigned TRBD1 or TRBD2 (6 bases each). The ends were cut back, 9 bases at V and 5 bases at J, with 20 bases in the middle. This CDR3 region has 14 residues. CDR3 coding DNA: TGTGCCAGTATACCCTCCTGGGGGGCGGACGAGCAGTACTTC. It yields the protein CASIPSWGADEQYF.

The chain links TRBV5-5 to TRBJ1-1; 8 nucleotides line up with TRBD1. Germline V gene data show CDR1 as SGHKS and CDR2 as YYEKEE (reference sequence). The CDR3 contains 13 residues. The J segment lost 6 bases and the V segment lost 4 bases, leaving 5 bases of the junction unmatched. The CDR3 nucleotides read TGTGCCAGCAGCATACAGGGGGATTCTGAAGCTTTCTTT. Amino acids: CASSIQGDSEAFF.

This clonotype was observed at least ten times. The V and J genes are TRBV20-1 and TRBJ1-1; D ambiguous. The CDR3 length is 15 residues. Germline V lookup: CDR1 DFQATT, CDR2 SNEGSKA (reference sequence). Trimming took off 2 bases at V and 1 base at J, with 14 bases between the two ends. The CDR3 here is CSARKAGLGNTEAFF. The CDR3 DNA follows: TGCAGTGCTAGAAAGGCAGGCCTAGGGAACACTGAAGCTTTCTTT.

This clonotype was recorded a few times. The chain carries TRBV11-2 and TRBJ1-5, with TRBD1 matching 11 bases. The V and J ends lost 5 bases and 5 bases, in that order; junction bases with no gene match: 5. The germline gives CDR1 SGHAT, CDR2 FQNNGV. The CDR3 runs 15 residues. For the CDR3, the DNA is TGTGCCAGCAGCATGGGACAGGGGGACTATCAGCCCCAGCATTTT. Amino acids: CASSMGQGDYQPQHF.

Written as DNA, the CDR3 is TGTGCCAGCACATCGGGGTTGAATCAGCCCCAGCATTTT. Translating gives CASTSGLNQPQHF. The chain joins TRBV6-5 to TRBJ1-5; D gene uncertain. Germline V gene sequence: CDR1 MNHEY, CDR2 SVGAGI. The length of the CDR3 is 13 residues. V lost 7 bases, J lost 4 bases, and 11 bases lay in between.

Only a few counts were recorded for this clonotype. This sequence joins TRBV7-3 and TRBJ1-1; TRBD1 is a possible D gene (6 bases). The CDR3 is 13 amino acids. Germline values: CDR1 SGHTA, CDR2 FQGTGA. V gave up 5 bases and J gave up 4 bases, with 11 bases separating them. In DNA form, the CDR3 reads TGTGCCAGCAGCCAGCAGGGGTCCACTGAAGCTTTCTTT. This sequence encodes CASSQQGSTEAFF.

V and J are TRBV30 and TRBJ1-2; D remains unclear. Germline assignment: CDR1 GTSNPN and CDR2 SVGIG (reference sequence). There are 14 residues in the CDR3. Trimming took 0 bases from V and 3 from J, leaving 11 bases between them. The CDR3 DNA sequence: TGTGCCTGGAGTGTACAGTCGGCAGACTATGGCTACACCTTC. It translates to CAWSVQSADYGYTF.

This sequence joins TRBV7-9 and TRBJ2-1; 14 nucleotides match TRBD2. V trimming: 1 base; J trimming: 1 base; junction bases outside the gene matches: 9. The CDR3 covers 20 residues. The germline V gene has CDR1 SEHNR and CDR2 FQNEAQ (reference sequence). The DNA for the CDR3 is TGTGCCAGCAGCTTAGGGTTGACTAGCGGGGGGGCCGAGTCCTACAATGAGCAGTTCTTC. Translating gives CASSLGLTSGGAESYNEQFF.

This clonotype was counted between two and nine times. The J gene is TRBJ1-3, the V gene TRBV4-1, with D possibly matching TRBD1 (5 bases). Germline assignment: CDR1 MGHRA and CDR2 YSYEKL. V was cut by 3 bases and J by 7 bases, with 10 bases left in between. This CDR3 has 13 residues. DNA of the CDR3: TGCGCCAGCAGCCATGCCAAGGGGAACACCATATATTTT. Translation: CASSHAKGNTIYF.

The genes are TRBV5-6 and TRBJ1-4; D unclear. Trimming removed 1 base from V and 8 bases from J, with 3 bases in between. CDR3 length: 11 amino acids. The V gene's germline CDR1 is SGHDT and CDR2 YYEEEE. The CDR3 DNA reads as TGTGCCAGCAGCTTGAGGGAAAAACTGTTTTTT. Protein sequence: CASSLREKLFF.

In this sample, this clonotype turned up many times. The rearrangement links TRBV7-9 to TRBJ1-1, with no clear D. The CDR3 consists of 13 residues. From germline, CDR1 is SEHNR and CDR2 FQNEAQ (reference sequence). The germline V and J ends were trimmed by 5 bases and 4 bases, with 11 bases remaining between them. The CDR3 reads CASSPGRVTEAFF. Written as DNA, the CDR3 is TGTGCCAGCAGCCCCGGCCGAGTCACTGAAGCTTTCTTT. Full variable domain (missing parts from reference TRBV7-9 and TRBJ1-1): DTGVSQNPRHKITKRGQNVTFRCDPISEHNRLYWYRQTLGQGPEFLTYFQNEAQLEKSRLLSDRFSAERPKGSFSTLEIQRTEQGDSAMYLCASSPGRVTEAFFGQGTRLTVV.

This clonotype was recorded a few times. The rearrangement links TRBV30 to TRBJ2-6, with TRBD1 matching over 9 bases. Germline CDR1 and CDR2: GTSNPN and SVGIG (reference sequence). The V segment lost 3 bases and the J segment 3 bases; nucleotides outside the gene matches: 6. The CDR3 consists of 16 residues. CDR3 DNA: TGTGCCTGGAGGGACAGGGGATTACGTGGGGCCAACGTCCTGACTTTC. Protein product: CAWRDRGLRGANVLTF.

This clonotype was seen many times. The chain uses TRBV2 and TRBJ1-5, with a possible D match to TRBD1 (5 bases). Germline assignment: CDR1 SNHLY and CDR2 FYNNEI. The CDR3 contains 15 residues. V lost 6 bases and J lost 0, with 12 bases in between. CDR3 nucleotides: TGTGCCAGCAGGACCCAGGGAAATAGCAATCAGCCCCAGCATTTT. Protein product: CASRTQGNSNQPQHF.

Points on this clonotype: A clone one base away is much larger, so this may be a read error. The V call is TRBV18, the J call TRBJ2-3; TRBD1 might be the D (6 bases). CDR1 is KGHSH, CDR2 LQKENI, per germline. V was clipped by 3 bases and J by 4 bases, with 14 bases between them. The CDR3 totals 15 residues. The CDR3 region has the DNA TGTGCCAGCTCACCCGGGACATGGGGCGCAGATACGCAGTATTTT. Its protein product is CASSPGTWGADTQYF.

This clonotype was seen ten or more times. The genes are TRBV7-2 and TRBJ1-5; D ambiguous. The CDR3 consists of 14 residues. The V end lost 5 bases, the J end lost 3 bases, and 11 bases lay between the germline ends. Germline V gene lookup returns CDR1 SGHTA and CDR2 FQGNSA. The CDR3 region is CASSPRRDNQPQHF. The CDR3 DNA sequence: TGTGCCAGCAGCCCCAGACGGGACAATCAGCCCCAGCATTTT.

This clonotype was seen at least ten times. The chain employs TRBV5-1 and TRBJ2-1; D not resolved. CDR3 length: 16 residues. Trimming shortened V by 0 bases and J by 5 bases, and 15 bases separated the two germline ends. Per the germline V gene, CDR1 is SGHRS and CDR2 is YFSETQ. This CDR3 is CASSLDAWSGDNEQFF. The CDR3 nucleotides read TGCGCCAGCAGCTTGGATGCTTGGTCCGGCGACAATGAGCAGTTCTTC.

CDR3 residues: CASSPWDREDQPQHF. The DNA of the CDR3 is TGTGCCAGCTCACCATGGGACAGGGAAGATCAGCCCCAGCATTTT. The chain uses TRBV18 and TRBJ1-5; 9 nucleotides match TRBD1. The germline V gene has CDR1 KGHSH and CDR2 LQKENI. The CDR3 is 15 residues long. The trim removed 2 bases at V and 5 bases at J, leaving 4 bases unmatched.

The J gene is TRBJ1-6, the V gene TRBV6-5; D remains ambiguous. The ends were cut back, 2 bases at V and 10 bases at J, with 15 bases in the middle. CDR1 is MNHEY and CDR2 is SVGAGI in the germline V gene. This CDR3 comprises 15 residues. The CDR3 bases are TGTGCCAGCAGTTACATGGCCCGAAAAGGCTCACCCCTCCACTTT. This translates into CASSYMARKGSPLHF.